The 11 T cell receptor beta chains given below trace back to one sample, sequenced in a study of radiation and T cells in renal cell carcinoma. The time point was: baseline pretreatment blood. Treatment here: 15 Gy SBRT to primary tumor, nephrectomy 4 weeks later. Only in-frame clones appear in the TCRdb table, and some are missing; sequencing was by immunoSEQ multiplex PCR. The table includes 40,000 to 50,000 clones, around 83% detected once. The material sequenced was blood, taken from a patient whose treatment included radiotherapy and nephrectomy. The source of these receptors is a woman aged 70 to 79 with renal cell carcinoma.

The J gene is TRBJ1-1, the V gene TRBV5-1, with 7 bases fitting TRBD1. Germline trimming cut 4 bases from V and 1 base from J; bases unmatched to any gene: 7. Germline lookup yields CDR1 SGHRS and CDR2 YFSETQ. The CDR3 runs 15 residues. The CDR3 region has the DNA TGCGCCAGCAGCCCCCGACAGGGAGCGAACACTGAAGCTTTCTTT. Translated, it gives CASSPRQGANTEAFF. Full variable domain (outside the CDR3, taken from reference TRBV5-1 and TRBJ1-1): KAGVTQTPRYLIKTRGQQVTLSCSPISGHRSVSWYQQTPGQGLQFLFEYFSETQRNKGNFPGRFSGRQFSNSRSEMNVSTLELGDSALYLCASSPRQGANTEAFFGQGTRLTVV.

The chain recombines TRBV21-1 with TRBJ2-3. TRBV21-1 is shown as a pseudogene. The length of the CDR3 is 15 residues. CDR3 protein: CASSKRVPSTDTQYF. For the CDR3, the DNA is TGTGCCAGCAGCAAAAGGGTCCCTAGCACAGATACGCAGTATTTT.

The rearrangement joins TRBV11-2 to TRBJ2-7; TRBD1 aligns across 10 bases. The V segment lost 6 bases and the J segment 3 bases; nucleotides outside the gene matches: 8. The CDR3 totals 15 residues. Looked up from germline, CDR1 is SGHAT and CDR2 is FQNNGV. The CDR3 is CASRRAGTGVYEQYF. In DNA, the CDR3 is TGTGCCAGCAGGCGGGCCGGGACAGGGGTCTACGAGCAGTACTTC. The variable domain in full, with the rest retrieved from reference TRBV11-2 and TRBJ2-7, is EAGVAQSPRYKIIEKRQSVAFWCNPISGHATLYWYQQILGQGPKLLIQFQNNGVVDDSQLPKDRFSAERLKGVDSTLKIQPAKLEDSAVYLCASRRAGTGVYEQYFGPGTRLTVT.

This clone was detected ten times or more. The CDR3 protein is CASSTSTSGGPANEQFF. For the CDR3, the DNA is TGTGCCAGCAGCACGTCGACTAGCGGGGGACCCGCCAATGAGCAGTTCTTC. The chain has TRBV7-9 and TRBJ2-1, with 12 bases fitting TRBD2. After removal of 5 bases from V and 6 bases from J, the junction contained 11 bases not matched to a gene. CDR1 SEHNR and CDR2 FQNEAQ come from the germline V gene (reference sequence). This CDR3 region has 17 residues.

The chain has TRBV27 and TRBJ2-7; D is undetermined. The CDR3 sequence is 13 residues long. CDR1 is MNHEY and CDR2 is SMNVEV in the germline V gene (reference sequence). With 2 bases removed from V and 3 bases from J, the gap between germline ends came to 8 bases. This CDR3 is CASSLSRVYEQYF. CDR3 nucleotide sequence: TGTGCCAGCAGTTTAAGTAGGGTCTACGAGCAGTACTTC.

This clone has a single count. V gene TRBV11-3 combines with J gene TRBJ2-7, with 11 bases aligning to TRBD2. Trimming cost V 5 bases and J 3 bases; bases outside gene matches: 6. Germline CDR1 SGHNT, CDR2 YENEEA. The CDR3 is 15 residues long. The CDR3 spells CASSQGLADLYEQYF. The CDR3 nucleotides read TGTGCCAGCAGCCAGGGACTAGCGGACCTCTACGAGCAGTACTTC.

The rearrangement links TRBV11-2 to TRBJ2-7; 14 positions agree with TRBD2. The germline gives CDR1 SGHAT, CDR2 FQNNGV. CDR3 length: 15 amino acids. V was clipped by 3 bases and J by 2 bases; unmatched bases: 0. The CDR3 protein is CASSLGLAGAYEQYF. The CDR3 nucleotides read TGTGCCAGCAGCTTGGGACTAGCGGGGGCCTACGAGCAGTACTTC.

This rearrangement joins TRBV5-6 to TRBJ2-7, with TRBD1 identical over 8 bases. This CDR3 spans 14 amino acids. In germline, CDR1 is SGHDT, CDR2 YYEEEE. The V gene end was trimmed by 3 bases and the J gene end by 5 bases; junction bases not matched to a gene: 7. The CDR3 here is CASSSLDRAHEQYF. CDR3 DNA sequence: TGTGCCAGCAGCTCCCTGGACAGGGCCCACGAGCAGTACTTC.

The chain employs TRBV4-1 and TRBJ2-7, with TRBD2 matching over 11 bases. The CDR3 is 16 residues long. The V gene's germline CDR1 is MGHRA and CDR2 YSYEKL. With V trimmed by 4 bases and J by 3 bases, 8 bases remained unmatched. The CDR3: CASSPLAGGRIYEQYF. As DNA, the CDR3 is TGCGCCAGCAGCCCATTAGCGGGAGGGCGGATCTACGAGCAGTACTTC.

This sequence joins TRBV9 and TRBJ1-1; D is unclear. CDR1 SGDLS and CDR2 YYNGEE come from the germline V gene. This CDR3 contains 12 residues. With 4 bases removed from V and 7 bases from J, the gap between germline ends came to 11 bases. CDR3 residues: CASSPRTGEAFF. The DNA of the CDR3 is TGTGCCAGCAGCCCTCGGACGGGTGAAGCTTTCTTT. The full variable domain, its missing parts supplied by reference TRBV9 and TRBJ1-1, is DSGVTQTPKHLITATGQRVTLRCSPRSGDLSVYWYQQSLDQGLQFLIQYYNGEERAKGNILERFSAQQFPDLHSELNLSSLELGDSALYFCASSPRTGEAFFGQGTRLTVV.

This chain uses TRBV5-1 with TRBJ1-1; no clear D gene. Per the germline V gene, CDR1 is SGHRS and CDR2 is YFSETQ. V dropped 1 base and J dropped 3 bases, with 7 bases sitting between them. The CDR3 has 13 residues. CDR3 sequence: CASSLRAHTEAFF. In DNA form, the CDR3 reads TGCGCCAGCAGCTTGAGGGCCCACACTGAAGCTTTCTTT.